These 32 T cell receptor beta chains were all obtained from the same sample, sequenced in a study of blood T cell repertoires in COVID-19. Using immunoSEQ multiplex PCR, the repertoire was profiled, and TCRdb retains in-frame clones only, with some absent. There are fewer than 150,000 clones in the sample; about 78% occur only once, and 2% to 2.5% lies in the top ten. Source material: peripheral blood. These receptors originate from a man between 70 and 80 years old with acute or convalescent COVID-19.

In its sample, this clone was seen a few times. V usage is TRBV14 and J usage is TRBJ2-7; D is possibly TRBD2 (5 bases). V was shortened by 0 bases and J by 6 bases, with 9 bases between the two germline ends. The CDR3 loop spans 13 amino acids. Looked up from germline, CDR1 is SGHDN and CDR2 is FVKESK. The DNA of the CDR3 is TGTGCCAGCAGCCAAGATCCGGGGTTCGAGCAGTACTTC. Translating it yields CASSQDPGFEQYF.

The genes are TRBV6-5 and TRBJ2-1, with D perhaps matching TRBD2 (6 bases). V shed 9 bases and J shed 2 bases, with 17 bases lying between them. The germline V gene encodes CDR1 MNHEY and CDR2 SVGAGI. The CDR3 contains 15 residues. CDR3 region: CASSGSRGTYNEQFF. The CDR3 bases are TGTGCCAGTTCCGGGAGTAGGGGTACCTACAATGAGCAGTTCTTC.

V usage is TRBV2 and J usage is TRBJ2-3; a weak D match, TRBD1 (5 bases). The V and J ends lost 3 bases and 6 bases respectively, with 13 bases between them. CDR1 SNHLY and CDR2 FYNNEI come from the germline V gene. The CDR3 totals 14 residues. Written as DNA, the CDR3 is TGTGCCAGCAGTGACAGGGTCGTACGGGATACGCAGTATTTT. It translates to CASSDRVVRDTQYF.

V usage is TRBV7-2 and J usage is TRBJ1-4; 10 positions match TRBD1. From germline, CDR1 is SGHTA and CDR2 FQGNSA. The junction had 15 bases not matched to a gene; V was cut back by 7 bases and J by 10 bases. This CDR3 region has 16 residues. The CDR3 spells CASNPRSGTGVGKLFF. CDR3 in DNA: TGTGCCAGCAACCCGCGTTCCGGGACAGGGGTTGGAAAACTGTTTTTT.

This clone was detected only once. The chain employs TRBV5-6 and TRBJ2-3; the D gene is possibly TRBD1 (6 bases). Germline V gene sequence: CDR1 SGHDT, CDR2 YYEEEE. This CDR3 comprises 13 residues. Deletions cut 1 base from V and 4 bases from J, with 7 bases between. The CDR3 nucleotides read TGTGCCAGCAGCTTGCAGGGGTCAGATACGCAGTATTTT. As protein: CASSLQGSDTQYF.

This chain connects TRBV4-3 to TRBJ2-7, with D perhaps TRBD2 (7 bases). This CDR3 comprises 16 residues. The V and J ends lost 1 base and 6 bases respectively, with 19 bases between them. The germline V gene has CDR1 LGHNA and CDR2 YSLEER. This chain's CDR3 is CASSQGGAGAPLEQYF. CDR3 DNA: TGCGCCAGCAGCCAAGGGGGGGCGGGGGCCCCCCTCGAGCAGTACTTC.

This chain connects TRBV6-2 or TRBV6-3 to TRBJ1-1; 9 nucleotides match TRBD1. There are 14 residues in the CDR3. The V segment lost 5 bases and the J segment 8 bases; nucleotides outside the gene matches: 9. Germline-derived CDR1 and CDR2 are MNHEY and SVGEGT. For the CDR3, the DNA is TGTGCCAGCAGTGACCTACAGGGGGCTGGCGAAGCTTTCTTT. Protein: CASSDLQGAGEAFF.

The chain employs TRBV19 and TRBJ1-4; D is perhaps TRBD1 (6 bases). CDR1 is LNHDA and CDR2 is SQIVND in the germline V gene (reference sequence). The V and J ends lost 4 bases and 4 bases respectively, with 13 bases between them. The CDR3 has 15 amino acids. CDR3 amino acids: CASSSSGTNNEKLFF. CDR3 sequence (DNA): TGTGCCAGTAGTAGCTCCGGGACAAATAATGAAAAACTGTTTTTT.

V is TRBV4-1 and J is TRBJ2-3; the D gene is possibly TRBD2 (6 bases). CDR1 MGHRA and CDR2 YSYEKL come from the germline V gene. Trimming took 0 bases from V and 2 from J, leaving 12 bases between them. There are 16 residues in the CDR3. CDR3 coding DNA: TGCGCCAGCAGCCAAGAGGTAGCGGCGATCACAGATACGCAGTATTTT. Protein sequence: CASSQEVAAITDTQYF.

The gene calls are TRBV12-3 or TRBV12-4 and TRBJ1-6; D is unresolved. The CDR3 is made up of 13 amino acids. Between the trimmed V and J ends, which lost 11 bases and 8 bases, there was a span of 16 bases. Written as DNA, the CDR3 is TGTGCCTCCCTTCAGGCTTTCGATTCACCCCTCCACTTT. Residues: CASLQAFDSPLHF.

The chain combines TRBV12-3 or TRBV12-4 with TRBJ2-5; TRBD2 might be the D (7 bases). The CDR3 has 13 residues. Trimming shortened V by 5 bases and J by 4 bases, and 11 bases separated the two germline ends. The CDR3 here is CASSVRGGETQYF. CDR3 nucleotides: TGTGCCAGCAGTGTGAGGGGGGGAGAGACCCAGTACTTC.

J is TRBJ1-2 and V is TRBV11-2, with D hard to call. This CDR3 is built from 19 residues. V lost 2 bases, J lost 4 bases, and 26 bases lay in between. The germline gives CDR1 SGHAT, CDR2 FQNNGV. The CDR3 region is CASSLKGVLDGEGTYGYTF. The CDR3, as DNA: TGTGCCAGCAGCTTAAAGGGTGTTTTAGATGGAGAGGGTACCTATGGCTACACCTTC.

The genes are TRBV15 and TRBJ2-1; no clear D gene. The CDR3 sequence is 15 residues long. Germline CDR1 reads LNHNV; CDR2 reads YYDKDF (reference sequence). Trimming took 0 bases from V and 5 from J, leaving 11 bases between them. The CDR3 DNA is TGTGCCACCAGCAGAGATGGTCGGGTCAACAATGAGCAGTTCTTC. It codes for CATSRDGRVNNEQFF.

The chain uses TRBV23-1 and TRBJ1-2, with TRBD1 identical over 7 bases. TRBV23-1 is reported as an ORF; its role is uncertain. With 3 bases clipped from V and 5 bases from J, the junction kept 9 bases outside the gene matches. The CDR3 covers 15 residues. Here the CDR3 DNA reads TGCGCCAGCAGTCAGGTTAGGACAGGAAGATATGGCTACACCTTC. It is translated as CASSQVRTGRYGYTF.

CDR3 nucleotide sequence: TGTGCCAGTAGTCCCCACTGGGCTAGCGGGGTCTACAATGAGCAGTTCTTC. It specifies CASSPHWASGVYNEQFF. The rearrangement joins TRBV19 to TRBJ2-1; TRBD2 matches 9 bases. Germline V gives CDR1 LNHDA, CDR2 SQIVND (reference sequence). The junction had 11 bases not matched to a gene; V was cut back by 5 bases and J by 3 bases. The CDR3 is 17 amino acids.

The chain is built from TRBV7-2 and TRBJ2-5, with 12 bases that match TRBD2. V was pared by 5 bases and J by 6 bases, with 10 bases of the junction left unmatched. There are 16 residues in the CDR3. Germline-derived CDR1 and CDR2 are SGHTA and FQGNSA. The CDR3 sequence is CASSTWTSGVPQTQYF. As DNA, the CDR3 is TGTGCCAGCAGCACCTGGACTAGCGGGGTCCCACAGACCCAGTACTTC.

This chain connects TRBV4-1 to TRBJ1-6, with TRBD1 matching 7 bases. CDR1 and CDR2 from the germline V gene are MGHRA and YSYEKL. The CDR3 contains 16 residues. Germline trimming cut 4 bases from V and 8 bases from J; bases unmatched to any gene: 11. The CDR3 is CASSPGTVSGDSPLHF. Here the CDR3 DNA reads TGCGCCAGCAGCCCCGGGACAGTCAGTGGTGATTCACCCCTCCACTTT.

This sequence joins TRBV4-1 and TRBJ1-2; D possibly corresponds to TRBD1 (5 bases). Germline CDR1 MGHRA, CDR2 YSYEKL. The ends were cut back, 0 bases at V and 3 bases at J, with 14 bases in the middle. CDR3 length: 16 residues. CDR3 sequence (DNA): TGCGCCAGCAGCCAAGATCTTGCAGGGAAATACTATGGCTACACCTTC. This sequence encodes CASSQDLAGKYYGYTF.

V is TRBV15 and J is TRBJ2-7; D unclear. CDR1 LNHNV and CDR2 YYDKDF come from the germline V gene (reference sequence). Trimming left V 0 bases short and J 6 bases short, with 6 bases between. The CDR3 has 12 amino acids. CDR3 region: CATSRDSSEQYF. Here the CDR3 DNA reads TGTGCCACCAGCAGAGATAGTAGCGAGCAGTACTTC.

V and J are TRBV19 and TRBJ2-3; 10 nucleotides line up with TRBD1. Germline loops: CDR1 LNHDA, CDR2 SQIVND (reference sequence). There are 15 residues in the CDR3. V lost 5 bases to trimming and J lost 3 bases; unmatched junction nucleotides: 5. In DNA, the CDR3 is TGTGCCAGTAGTCCGGGGACAGGGGAGACAGATACGCAGTATTTT. It codes for CASSPGTGETDTQYF.

The chain links TRBV12-3 or TRBV12-4 to TRBJ1-5, with 7 nucleotides matching TRBD1. The trim removed 5 bases at V and 7 bases at J, leaving 5 bases unmatched. The CDR3 covers 13 residues. In nucleotides, the CDR3 is TGTGCCAGCAGTAGACAGGGATGGCAGCCCCAGCATTTT. This encodes CASSRQGWQPQHF.

This clone occurred once. The J gene is TRBJ1-1, the V gene TRBV7-9, with TRBD1 matching 10 bases. J gave up 3 bases and V 5 bases, and 6 bases lay outside the gene matches. From germline, CDR1 is SEHNR and CDR2 FQNEAQ (reference sequence). The CDR3 covers 15 residues. The CDR3 nucleotides are TGTGCCAGCAGCCCTTGGACAGGGGGTGACACTGAAGCTTTCTTT. This translates into CASSPWTGGDTEAFF.

Note on this clone: Additional DNA sequences in this sample encode the identical CDR3. V usage is TRBV12-3 or TRBV12-4 and J usage is TRBJ2-5; D is perhaps TRBD2 (6 bases). V was trimmed by 9 bases and J by 1 base, leaving 12 bases between them. The CDR3 extends over 13 amino acids. The CDR3 sequence: CASSRDFQETQYF. As DNA, the CDR3 is TGTGCCAGTTCCCGGGACTTCCAAGAGACCCAGTACTTC.

The chain employs TRBV6-2 or TRBV6-3 and TRBJ2-7; D unclear. Per germline, CDR1 MNHEY and CDR2 SVGEGT. The CDR3 runs to 16 residues. The V and J ends lost 2 bases and 2 bases respectively, with 16 bases between them. The CDR3 DNA reads as TGTGCCAGCAGTTACGACATCGGTCCGACCCCCTACGAGCAGTACTTC. Encoded protein: CASSYDIGPTPYEQYF.

V is TRBV5-1 and J is TRBJ1-1, with D hard to call. Germline V gene lookup returns CDR1 SGHRS and CDR2 YFSETQ. Trimming cost V 3 bases and J 3 bases, with 9 bases left between them. The CDR3 totals 13 residues. CDR3 residues: CASSYVVHTEAFF. DNA of the CDR3: TGCGCCAGCAGCTACGTAGTTCACACTGAAGCTTTCTTT.

The chain recombines TRBV5-6 with TRBJ1-2; no clear D gene. V gave up 1 base and J gave up 4 bases, with 11 bases separating them. The CDR3 runs 14 residues. From germline, CDR1 is SGHDT and CDR2 YYEEEE. Here the CDR3 reads CASSLSLELYGYTF. CDR3 DNA sequence: TGTGCCAGCAGCTTGAGTCTCGAACTCTATGGCTACACCTTC.

The chain employs TRBV5-6 and TRBJ1-2; possible D gene TRBD1, 6 bases. CDR3 size: 13 residues. The germline V gene has CDR1 SGHDT and CDR2 YYEEEE. Trimming removed 4 bases at V and 8 bases at J, with 15 bases between. CDR3 amino acids: CASSTTGPGGYTF. CDR3 DNA sequence: TGTGCCAGCAGCACTACAGGGCCTGGGGGCTACACCTTC.

This chain uses TRBV15 with TRBJ2-7, with D perhaps TRBD2 (6 bases). This CDR3 comprises 15 residues. Trimming pared 3 bases from V and 6 bases from J, leaving 18 bases between. Germline lookup yields CDR1 LNHNV and CDR2 YYDKDF (reference sequence). The CDR3 DNA sequence: TGTGCCACCAGCAGGAGACTAACTAGCTACCTCGAGCAGTACTTC. This gives the protein CATSRRLTSYLEQYF.

The chain joins TRBV3-1 (or the pseudogene TRBV3-2) to TRBJ1-5, with 7 bases that match TRBD1. The germline CDR1 and CDR2 sequences are LGHDT and YNNKEL (reference sequence). The CDR3 is made up of 16 amino acids. Trimming at V came to 0 bases and at J to 0 bases, leaving 2 bases not matched to a gene. This chain's CDR3 is CASSQEGQHSNQPQHF. The CDR3 DNA is TGTGCCAGCAGCCAAGAGGGACAGCATAGCAATCAGCCCCAGCATTTT.

The V and J genes are TRBV9 and TRBJ1-1; TRBD1 might be the D (6 bases). V lost 4 bases to trimming and J lost 5 bases, with 15 bases between them. CDR1 SGDLS and CDR2 YYNGEE come from the germline V gene. The CDR3 runs to 14 residues. This CDR3 reads CASSHGQWMTEAFF. The DNA for the CDR3 is TGTGCCAGCAGCCACGGACAGTGGATGACTGAAGCTTTCTTT.

This sequence joins TRBV4-2 and TRBJ1-2; weak D call: TRBD1 (6 bases). V lost 2 bases, J lost 4 bases, and 17 bases lay in between. The CDR3 runs to 16 residues. Germline CDR1 is LGHNA and CDR2 is YNFKEQ. The CDR3 nucleotides are TGTGCCAGCAGCCAACGCCGGGGGGCTGGTCCCTATGGCTACACCTTC. Its translation is CASSQRRGAGPYGYTF.

V and J are TRBV7-8 and TRBJ1-1, with TRBD1 identical over 9 bases. Trimming at V came to 6 bases and at J to 4 bases, leaving 9 bases not matched to a gene. CDR3 length equals 15 residues. Germline CDR1 reads SGHVS; CDR2 reads FQNEAQ. CDR3 protein: CASSLTGGLGTEAFF. CDR3 coding DNA: TGTGCCAGCAGTCTCACAGGGGGCCTTGGCACTGAAGCTTTCTTT. The full variable domain, completed using reference TRBV7-8 and TRBJ1-1, is GAGVSQSPRYKVAKRGQDVALRCDPISGHVSLFWYQQALGQGPEFLTYFQNEAQLDKSGLPSDRFFAERPEGSVSTLKIQRTQQEDSAVYLCASSLTGGLGTEAFFGQGTRLTVV.